A selection of T cell receptor beta chains follows, all from one sample in a study of cytomegalovirus exposure and HLA in healthy donors. Clones were read by immunoSEQ multiplex PCR, and TCRdb kept only the in-frame ones, dropping some. The sample carries roughly 80,000 clones, around 78% recorded once. Sample: PBMCs. Receptor source: a man aged 35-49 years in good health and CMV-seronegative. CDR3s include the opening cysteine and the closing phenylalanine or tryptophan. The D gene is left open where the match is weak. Part of the rows lack a size; the others show once, few, many or a class for expanded clones.

clone_size | d_call | j_call | v_call | cdr3_nt | cdr3_aa
NA | TRBD2 | TRBJ2-7 | TRBV4-2 | TGTGCCAGCAGCCTCGGAACTAGCGGAGCCTACGAGCAGTACTTC | CASSLGTSGAYEQYF
NA | NA | TRBJ1-4 | TRBV7-9 | TGTGCCAGCAGCCCGGACATTTCTAATGAAAAACTGTTTTTT | CASSPDISNEKLFF
NA | TRBD1 | TRBJ1-1 | TRBV7-2 | TGTGCCAGCAGCTTAGAACAGGGGGCTGAAGCTTTCTTT | CASSLEQGAEAFF
NA | TRBD1 | TRBJ2-7 | TRBV7-9 | TGTGCCAGCAGCGCACGGACAGGGCTCGGGTACGAGCAGTACTTC | CASSARTGLGYEQYF
NA | NA | TRBJ2-2 | TRBV30 | TGTGCCTGGAGCGGCACTAGCACCGGGGAGCTGTTTTTT | CAWSGTSTGELFF
few | NA | TRBJ1-2 | TRBV7-2 | TGTGCCAGCAGCCCACCCGGAGACAGGCGTAGTGGCTACACCTTC | CASSPPGDRRSGYTF
NA | NA | TRBJ1-2 | TRBV16 | TGTGCCAGCAGCGAGAACAGGGCTTTGGATGGCTACACCTTC | CASSENRALDGYTF
NA | NA | TRBJ1-4 | TRBV6-1 | TGTGCCAGCGTCCGCGGATCGGGGTATGCTGAAAAACTGTTTTTT | CASVRGSGYAEKLFF
few | NA | TRBJ2-1 | TRBV5-1 | TGCGCCAGCAGCCCCCGCGACTACAATGAGCAGTTCTTC | CASSPRDYNEQFF
NA | TRBD1 | TRBJ1-1 | TRBV13 | TGTGCCAGCAGCTGGGGGGACAGGGGGCGGTCGGACACTGAAGCTTTCTTT | CASSWGDRGRSDTEAFF
NA | TRBD1 | TRBJ2-7 | TRBV6-5 | TGTGCCAGCAGTTACGAGGGACAGGGATACGAGCAGTACTTC | CASSYEGQGYEQYF
NA | NA | TRBJ2-6 | TRBV19 | TGTGCCAGTAGGCCAGATCGGGGGTTTTCTGGGGCCAACGTCCTGACTTTC | CASRPDRGFSGANVLTF
NA | TRBD1 | TRBJ2-7 | TRBV19 | TGTGCCAGTAGGCCCGGACAGGGCCTTATGTACGAGCAGTACTTC | CASRPGQGLMYEQYF
NA | NA | TRBJ2-7 | TRBV2 | TGTGCCAGCAGTGGATGGACAGCCGCCTACGAGCAGTACTTC | CASSGWTAAYEQYF
NA | NA | TRBJ2-5 | TRBV9 | TGTGCCAGCAGCGTAGTCGGACAGCCCGAAGAGACCCAGTACTTC | CASSVVGQPEETQYF
NA | NA | TRBJ1-2 | TRBV9 | TGTGCCAGCAGCGGCAGAGGGTATAACTATGGCTACACCTTC | CASSGRGYNYGYTF
few | TRBD2 | TRBJ2-3 | TRBV6-4 | TGTGCCAGCAGTGACTCTAGCGGGGGCACAGATACGCAGTATTTT | CASSDSSGGTDTQYF
NA | TRBD1 | TRBJ2-1 | TRBV7-6 | TGTGCCAGCAGCCCCTGGACAGGGAGCTACAATGAGCAGTTCTTC | CASSPWTGSYNEQFF
NA | NA | TRBJ1-1 | TRBV14 | TGTGCCAGCAGCCAACGTCGGGACAAACCTTGGGACACTGAAGCTTTCTTT | CASSQRRDKPWDTEAFF
NA | NA | TRBJ1-2 | TRBV11-2 | TGTGCCAGCAGCCCTCGCCGGGGTGGGGGCTACACCTTC | CASSPRRGGGYTF
NA | TRBD1 | TRBJ2-2 | TRBV19 | TGTGCCAGTAAACGGACAGGGGGTTTCACCGGGGAGCTGTTTTTT | CASKRTGGFTGELFF
NA | NA | TRBJ1-2 | TRBV29-1 | TGCAGCGTTGTGGAGGCAGTCATCCATCTAGGCTACACCTTC | CSVVEAVIHLGYTF
NA | TRBD1 | TRBJ2-3 | TRBV11-2 | TGTGCCAGCAGCGCTTACAGGGGGCCGGCAGATACGCAGTATTTT | CASSAYRGPADTQYF
NA | TRBD1 | TRBJ2-7 | TRBV27 | TGTGCCAGCAGTCTCTGGACAGGGGGCTCCTACGAGCAGTACTTC | CASSLWTGGSYEQYF
NA | NA | TRBJ2-7 | TRBV7-9 | TGTGCCAGCAGAAAATTCCAGGGGATTGATAGCGAGCAGTACTTC | CASRKFQGIDSEQYF
once | TRBD1 | TRBJ1-5 | TRBV18 | TGTGCCAGCTCACCAGGGACAGCAATCAATCAGCCCCAGCATTTT | CASSPGTAINQPQHF
NA | NA | TRBJ1-3 | TRBV30 | TGTGCCTGGGGAAGGTCCCGCGGCACCATATATTTT | CAWGRSRGTIYF
NA | TRBD1 | TRBJ2-4 | TRBV30 | TGTGCCTGGAGACCGGGACAGAATTTTTACCGAGCCAAAAACATTCAGTACTTC | CAWRPGQNFYRAKNIQYF
NA | TRBD1 | TRBJ2-1 | TRBV2 | TGTGCCAGCAGTGAACAGGGGGTATACAATGAGCAGTTCTTC | CASSEQGVYNEQFF
few | NA | TRBJ1-1 | TRBV7-2 | TGTGCCAGCAGCCATCAACGGGCTGAAGCTTTCTTT | CASSHQRAEAFF
few | NA | TRBJ1-2 | TRBV4-3 | TGCGCCAGCAGCCGGGACTACTATGGCTACACCTTC | CASSRDYYGYTF
few | NA | TRBJ2-3 | TRBV7-7 | TGTGCTAGCAGCCCCCGAGGGGGAGATTCGCAGTATTTT | CASSPRGGDSQYF
few | TRBD1 | TRBJ1-1 | TRBV18 | TGTGCCAGCTCACACGACAGGGTGGGAATGAACACTGAAGCTTTCTTT | CASSHDRVGMNTEAFF
NA | NA | TRBJ1-5 | TRBV6-1 | TGTGCCAGCAAGGGGTTGTATAGCAATCAGCCCCAGCATTTT | CASKGLYSNQPQHF
once | NA | TRBJ2-7 | TRBV4-1 | TGCGCCAGCAGCCAGACGGACAGTTCCTCCTACGAGCAGTACTTC | CASSQTDSSSYEQYF
NA | TRBD1 | TRBJ2-5 | TRBV9 | TGTGCCAGCAGTGGGACAGCACAAGAGACCCAGTACTTC | CASSGTAQETQYF
NA | TRBD1 | TRBJ1-1 | TRBV10-3 | TGTGCCATCAGTGAGGGAGAGACAGGGGGTAACACTGAAGCTTTCTTT | CAISEGETGGNTEAFF
NA | TRBD1 | TRBJ1-5 | TRBV6-5 | TGTGCCAGCAGTTACTCAGGGGGCGGGAATCAGCCCCAGCATTTT | CASSYSGGGNQPQHF
NA | TRBD1 | TRBJ2-2 | TRBV28 | TGTGCCAGCAGCTACGTTCCGGGACAGGGGGCCCGGGAGCTGTTTTTT | CASSYVPGQGARELFF
NA | TRBD1 | TRBJ1-6 | TRBV27 | TGTGCCAGCAGTTTATCGGGACAGGGTCAATCACCCCTCCACTTT | CASSLSGQGQSPLHF
NA | TRBD1 | TRBJ2-3 | TRBV7-7 | TGTGCTAGCAGCCTACAGGGGGCCCCCACAGATACGCAGTATTTT | CASSLQGAPTDTQYF
NA | NA | TRBJ1-2 | TRBV7-9 | TGTGCCAGCAGCTTAGATTCGTCCGGGACTTATGGCTACACCTTC | CASSLDSSGTYGYTF